These 23 T cell receptor beta chains were sequenced from one sample in a study of shared clonotypes between healthy human individuals. Naive CD8 isolation took CD45RO-negative cells positively selected for CCR7 and excluded terminally differentiated effector memory CD45RA+ cells. Using immunoSEQ multiplex PCR, the repertoire was profiled, and TCRdb retains in-frame clones only, with some absent. The repertoire holds millions of clones, with roughly 95% as singletons. The sample taken for sequencing was naive CD8+ T cells sorted from blood. Receptors were obtained from a man in his late teens or twenties in good health.

The rearrangement links TRBV7-9 to TRBJ2-7, with D maybe TRBD1 (6 bases). Germline V lookup: CDR1 SEHNR, CDR2 FQNEAQ (reference sequence). The CDR3 has 12 amino acids. V was trimmed by 3 bases and J by 5 bases, leaving 8 bases between them. Written as DNA, the CDR3 is TGTGCCAGCAGCTTTCGACAGGACGAGCAGTACTTC. Its translation: CASSFRQDEQYF.

The chain recombines TRBV12-5 with TRBJ1-4; no reliable D call. The V gene's germline CDR1 is LGHNT and CDR2 FRNRAP. V was trimmed by 3 bases and J by 4 bases, leaving 12 bases between them. The CDR3 length is 15 residues. The CDR3 loop reads CASGFIEGLNEKLFF. The CDR3 DNA is TGTGCTAGTGGTTTCATAGAGGGCCTTAATGAAAAACTGTTTTTT.

The chain joins TRBV9 to TRBJ1-5; possible D gene TRBD1, 6 bases. The ends were cut back, 3 bases at V and 2 bases at J, with 9 bases in the middle. Germline V gives CDR1 SGDLS, CDR2 YYNGEE. This CDR3 comprises 14 residues. The CDR3 nucleotides are TGTGCCAGCAGCGCCGCAGGGGGCAATCAGCCCCAGCATTTT. Protein: CASSAAGGNQPQHF.

On this clone itself: It may be a read error: a sequence one base away is much more abundant. This sample includes further DNA sequences coding for the same CDR3. V is TRBV9 and J is TRBJ2-2; no definite D call. In germline, CDR1 is SGDLS, CDR2 YYNGEE. V was trimmed by 3 bases and J by 2 bases, leaving 2 bases between them. This CDR3 comprises 12 residues. The CDR3 here is CASSGNTGELFF. In DNA form, the CDR3 reads TGTGCCAGCAGCGGAAACACCGGGGAGCTGTTTTTT.

The CDR3 DNA follows: TGTGCCTGGAGTGGGGTTGATATGGTTTGGAATTCACCCCTCCACTTT. This gives the protein CAWSGVDMVWNSPLHF. The chain employs TRBV30 and TRBJ1-6; no reliable D call. The CDR3 runs 16 residues. Germline loops: CDR1 GTSNPN, CDR2 SVGIG (reference sequence). Trimming took off 1 base at V and 7 bases at J, with 17 bases between the two ends.

The gene calls are TRBV20-1 and TRBJ2-3; D is unclear. V lost 6 bases and J 8 bases, leaving 3 bases between the germline ends. There are 8 residues in the CDR3. CDR1 DFQATT and CDR2 SNEGSKA come from the germline V gene (reference sequence). CDR3 in amino acids: CSASTQYF. The CDR3 DNA reads as TGCAGTGCAAGTACGCAGTATTTT.

J is TRBJ2-7 and V is TRBV5-6, with D hard to call. CDR1 SGHDT and CDR2 YYEEEE come from the germline V gene. V lost 3 bases, J lost 3 bases, and 13 bases lay in between. This CDR3 has 14 amino acids. CDR3 DNA: TGTGCCAGCAGCTCTGGAGACCTCCGCTACGAGCAGTACTTC. The encoded protein is CASSSGDLRYEQYF.

This clone was detected once. V is TRBV4-1 and J is TRBJ2-7; TRBD1 might be the D (6 bases). The length of the CDR3 is 15 residues. Germline loops: CDR1 MGHRA, CDR2 YSYEKL. Trimming removed 4 bases at V and 3 bases at J, with 16 bases between. The CDR3 region is CASSPGTPGFYEQYF. The CDR3 DNA reads as TGCGCCAGCAGCCCCGGGACACCTGGTTTCTACGAGCAGTACTTC.

This clone has more than one count but fewer than ten. V is TRBV30 and J is TRBJ2-6, with D perhaps matching TRBD1 or TRBD2 (5 bases each). Germline V gene data show CDR1 as GTSNPN and CDR2 as SVGIG (reference sequence). V lost 4 bases and J 2 bases, leaving 15 bases between the germline ends. This CDR3 has 16 amino acids. The CDR3 nucleotides read TGTGCCTGGAAGGGACGGCAATTAGCTGGGGCCAACGTCCTGACTTTC. Amino acid sequence: CAWKGRQLAGANVLTF.

This chain uses TRBV11-2 with TRBJ2-1, with a weak D call TRBD2 (6 bases). V shed 6 bases and J shed 7 bases, with 10 bases lying between them. Germline V gene sequence: CDR1 SGHAT, CDR2 FQNNGV. The CDR3 length is 12 residues. CDR3 loop: CASREGMNEQFF. Here the CDR3 DNA reads TGTGCCAGCAGGGAGGGCATGAATGAGCAGTTCTTC.

A note on this clone: The same CDR3 can be traced to other DNA sequences in this sample. The chain has TRBV5-6 and TRBJ2-7; TRBD2 matches at 7 bases. The CDR3 length is 14 residues. Germline V gene data show CDR1 as SGHDT and CDR2 as YYEEEE. J was trimmed by 4 bases and V by 1 base; bases with no gene match: 5. CDR3 sequence (DNA): TGTGCCAGCAGCTTGAATCTAGCGGTATACGAGCAGTACTTC. As protein: CASSLNLAVYEQYF.

V is TRBV28 and J is TRBJ1-2; D remains ambiguous. Looked up from germline, CDR1 is MDHEN and CDR2 is SYDVKM. This CDR3 is built from 13 residues. V was trimmed by 6 bases and J by 2 bases, leaving 10 bases between them. The CDR3 region is CASSFNMNYGYTF. CDR3 bases: TGTGCCAGCAGCTTCAATATGAACTATGGCTACACCTTC.

The chain uses TRBV7-6 and TRBJ2-1, with 9 bases lining up with TRBD2. CDR3 length: 16 residues. Per the germline V gene, CDR1 is SGHVS and CDR2 is FNYEAQ. Trimming took 1 base from V and 7 from J; bases not matched to a gene: 8. DNA for the CDR3: TGTGCCAGCAGCTTAGAGGTTAGCGGGAGAGGAAATGAGCAGTTCTTC. This translates into CASSLEVSGRGNEQFF.

The chain joins TRBV29-1 to TRBJ2-1; D is undetermined. The CDR3 has 11 residues. CDR1 is SQVTM, CDR2 ANQGSEA, per germline. Trimming took off 6 bases at V and 10 bases at J, with 13 bases between the two ends. The CDR3 DNA sequence: TGCAGCGTCCGGAAACTTCAAGAGCAGTTCTTC. This translates into CSVRKLQEQFF.

Comment on this clone: Other DNA sequences in the sample encode the same CDR3. This rearrangement joins TRBV4-1 to TRBJ1-1; D is undetermined. This CDR3 region has 13 residues. Between the trimmed V and J ends, which lost 4 bases and 0 bases, there was a span of 6 bases. Germline values: CDR1 MGHRA, CDR2 YSYEKL. As DNA, the CDR3 is TGCGCCAGCAGCCCGACGGTGAACACTGAAGCTTTCTTT. Amino acid sequence: CASSPTVNTEAFF.

The chain links TRBV5-1 to TRBJ2-1; TRBD1 matches 8 bases. The junction had 2 bases not matched to a gene; V was cut back by 3 bases and J by 3 bases. Looked up from germline, CDR1 is SGHRS and CDR2 is YFSETQ. The CDR3 runs to 14 residues. CDR3 DNA sequence: TGCGCCAGCAGCTGGGACAGGTACTACAATGAGCAGTTCTTC. It translates to CASSWDRYYNEQFF.

This clone was seen a single time. The chain combines TRBV7-9 with TRBJ1-4; D unresolved. The V and J ends lost 0 bases and 4 bases respectively, with 9 bases between them. This CDR3 region has 15 residues. Germline values: CDR1 SEHNR, CDR2 FQNEAQ (reference sequence). In DNA form, the CDR3 reads TGTGCCAGCAGCTTAGCCAGTAGCCTTAATGAAAAACTGTTTTTT. Translated: CASSLASSLNEKLFF. The complete variable domain, with remaining parts taken from reference TRBV7-9 and TRBJ1-4, reads DTGVSQNPRHKITKRGQNVTFRCDPISEHNRLYWYRQTLGQGPEFLTYFQNEAQLEKSRLLSDRFSAERPKGSFSTLEIQRTEQGDSAMYLCASSLASSLNEKLFFGSGTQLSVL.

V gene TRBV28 combines with J gene TRBJ2-7; 9 bases fit TRBD2. Trimming cost V 6 bases and J 5 bases; bases outside gene matches: 26. The CDR3 has 20 residues. Germline V gene sequence: CDR1 MDHEN, CDR2 SYDVKM. CDR3 loop: CASSTLGGSSGGSFRHEQYF. The DNA of the CDR3 is TGTGCCAGCAGCACCCTAGGGGGGAGTAGCGGGGGTTCCTTTCGGCACGAGCAGTACTTC.

The rearrangement links TRBV9 to TRBJ2-3, with unresolved D. The V gene lost 4 bases and the J gene lost 2 bases, with 14 bases spanning the gap. Germline V gene sequence: CDR1 SGDLS, CDR2 YYNGEE. The CDR3 runs to 15 residues. CDR3 amino acids: CASSPTLTSTDTQYF. CDR3 coding DNA: TGTGCCAGCAGCCCCACGTTGACCTCCACAGATACGCAGTATTTT.

Only one count was recorded for this clone. The chain combines TRBV4-1 with TRBJ2-1, with 7 bases matching TRBD2. The germline gives CDR1 MGHRA, CDR2 YSYEKL. V trimming: 2 bases; J trimming: 8 bases; junction bases outside the gene matches: 15. The length of the CDR3 is 17 residues. Written as DNA, the CDR3 is TGCGCCAGCAGCCAATTAAGTTTTGGGTACGCGGGGGATGAGCAGTTCTTC. Its translation: CASSQLSFGYAGDEQFF.

V and J are TRBV11-3 and TRBJ1-4, with D perhaps matching TRBD1 (5 bases). The CDR3 runs to 16 residues. Trimming took off 3 bases at V and 5 bases at J, with 16 bases between the two ends. Germline V gene sequence: CDR1 SGHNT, CDR2 YENEEA. As DNA, the CDR3 is TGTGCCAGCAGCTTCGGGGCGGACACCGCCAATGAAAAACTGTTTTTT. Translation: CASSFGADTANEKLFF. The variable domain in full, with the rest retrieved from reference TRBV11-3 and TRBJ1-4, is EAGVVQSPRYKIIEKKQPVAFWCNPISGHNTLYWYLQNLGQGPELLIRYENEEAVDDSQLPKDRFSAERLKGVDSTLKIQPAELGDSAVYLCASSFGADTANEKLFFGSGTQLSVL.

Remarks on this clone: This sample includes further DNA sequences coding for the same CDR3. The chain carries TRBV5-1 and TRBJ2-7, with a possible D match to TRBD2 (6 bases). Germline lookup yields CDR1 SGHRS and CDR2 YFSETQ. The CDR3 is 14 amino acids. Trimming removed 0 bases at V and 2 bases at J, with 9 bases between. In nucleotides, the CDR3 is TGCGCCAGCAGCTTGGTGGGAGGCCCCTACGAGCAGTACTTC. Translation: CASSLVGGPYEQYF.

The rearrangement joins TRBV28 to TRBJ2-5, with TRBD2 as a possible D gene (6 bases). This CDR3 region has 14 residues. Trimming removed 4 bases at V and 2 bases at J, with 11 bases between. CDR1 is MDHEN, CDR2 SYDVKM, per germline. The DNA of the CDR3 is TGTGCCAGCAGTTCCGGGACTCAACAAGAGACCCAGTACTTC. Protein product: CASSSGTQQETQYF.